This T cell receptor (beta chain) is from a study of blood T cell repertoires in COVID-19. Original processing notes: Nucleated cell number was recorded as an estimate derived from reference gene primer amplification. Clones were read by immunoSEQ multiplex PCR, and TCRdb kept only the in-frame ones, dropping some. From that table come the V and J calls and clone size; the DNA was used to work out D and trimming. The table shows about 100,000 clones, with 80% to 90% occurring only once. Sequencing was carried out using PBMCs or T cells enriched from blood (not recorded which). The receptor comes from a woman between 50 and 59 years old who had recovered from COVID-19.

The CDR3 sequence is CASSPLRTGGKTQYF. Here the CDR3 DNA reads TGTGCCAGCAGCCCATTAAGGACAGGGGGGAAGACCCAGTACTTC. The rearrangement uses TRBV7-9 and TRBJ2-5, with 10 positions matching TRBD1. This CDR3 region has 15 residues. V shed 5 bases and J 6 bases; nucleotides not matched to a gene: 9. CDR1 is SEHNR and CDR2 is FQNEAQ in the germline V gene (reference sequence).